These 29 T cell receptor beta chains were sequenced from one sample in a study of T cell changes during pregnancy in multiple sclerosis. Clones were read by immunoSEQ multiplex PCR, and TCRdb kept only the in-frame ones, dropping some. The data show 70,000 to 95,000 clones, over 80% seen once. The sequenced sample was peripheral blood, obtained in the first trimester of pregnancy. These receptor sequences come from a female donor with multiple sclerosis, enrolled in a pregnancy study.

V gene TRBV29-1 combines with J gene TRBJ2-7; 9 positions agree with TRBD1. Germline V gene lookup returns CDR1 SQVTM and CDR2 ANQGSEA. This CDR3 has 13 amino acids. The V segment lost 4 bases and the J segment 4 bases; nucleotides outside the gene matches: 5. The CDR3 spells CSVGGQGLYEQYF. Here the CDR3 DNA reads TGCAGCGTTGGGGGACAGGGTTTGTACGAGCAGTACTTC.

The chain is built from TRBV2 and TRBJ1-4; the match to TRBD1 covers 10 bases. Germline V lookup: CDR1 SNHLY, CDR2 FYNNEI. Trimming removed 10 bases from V and 8 bases from J; junction bases left unmatched: 16. This CDR3 comprises 16 residues. CDR3 sequence: CATREGQGSFGEKLFF. Written as DNA, the CDR3 is TGTGCCACCCGTGAGGGACAGGGGTCTTTCGGAGAAAAACTGTTTTTT.

CDR3 region: CATTGGISTDTQYF. The CDR3 DNA follows: TGTGCCACCACAGGGGGAATCAGCACAGATACGCAGTATTTT. J is TRBJ2-3 and V is TRBV2; TRBD1 aligns across 8 bases. The V segment lost 10 bases and the J segment 0 bases; nucleotides outside the gene matches: 6. The length of the CDR3 is 14 residues. The germline gives CDR1 SNHLY, CDR2 FYNNEI.

The V and J genes are TRBV6-1 and TRBJ2-3; 12 bases match TRBD2. The length of the CDR3 is 15 residues. Germline CDR1 and CDR2: MNHNS and SASEGT. Losses at the gene ends were 8 bases for V and 1 base for J; bases not matched to a gene: 4. In DNA, the CDR3 is TGTGCCAGCTTTCGACTAGCGGGAGGCACAGATACGCAGTATTTT. This translates into CASFRLAGGTDTQYF.

The chain carries TRBV7-9 and TRBJ1-6; a weak D match, TRBD1 (6 bases). V lost 4 bases and J lost 7, with 11 bases in between. The germline V gene has CDR1 SEHNR and CDR2 FQNEAQ (reference sequence). The CDR3 runs 14 residues. CDR3: CASSSPQGNSPLHF. As DNA, the CDR3 is TGTGCCAGCAGCTCGCCCCAGGGGAATTCACCCCTCCACTTT. Variable domain in full (rest from reference TRBV7-9 and TRBJ1-6): DTGVSQNPRHKITKRGQNVTFRCDPISEHNRLYWYRQTLGQGPEFLTYFQNEAQLEKSRLLSDRFSAERPKGSFSTLEIQRTEQGDSAMYLCASSSPQGNSPLHFGNGTRLTVT.

The chain employs TRBV9 and TRBJ1-6; 7 bases fit TRBD1. This CDR3 has 17 amino acids. V lost 5 bases to trimming and J lost 9 bases; unmatched junction nucleotides: 17. CDR1 is SGDLS and CDR2 is YYNGEE in the germline V gene. The CDR3 loop is CASSEGAPGTVSSPLHF. Here the CDR3 DNA reads TGTGCCAGCAGTGAGGGGGCCCCCGGGACAGTCTCTTCACCCCTCCACTTT.

This clone turned up a few times. V usage is TRBV5-4 and J usage is TRBJ1-2, with 8 nucleotides matching TRBD1. This CDR3 region has 14 residues. Trimming took 4 bases from V and 6 from J; bases not matched to a gene: 8. Germline V CDR1 and CDR2: SGHNT, YYREEE (reference sequence). This chain's CDR3 is CASSGNQGANGYTF. In DNA form, the CDR3 reads TGTGCCAGCAGCGGCAATCAGGGGGCAAATGGCTACACCTTC.

This rearrangement joins TRBV7-3 to TRBJ2-2; D call uncertain. Per the germline V gene, CDR1 is SGHTA and CDR2 is FQGTGA. V lost 5 bases to trimming and J lost 4 bases, with 8 bases between them. The length of the CDR3 is 13 residues. DNA for the CDR3: TGTGCCAGCAGCGCCTCTAGCACCGGGGAGCTGTTTTTT. Its translation: CASSASSTGELFF.

The chain joins TRBV6-6 to TRBJ2-7; 9 bases align to TRBD1. V gave up 5 bases and J gave up 0 bases; unmatched junction bases: 5. CDR3 length equals 15 residues. Germline lookup yields CDR1 MNHNY and CDR2 SVGAGI (reference sequence). DNA for the CDR3: TGTGCCAGCAGTGAGGGACAGGGCTTCTCCTACGAGCAGTACTTC. It is translated as CASSEGQGFSYEQYF.

The chain is built from TRBV2 and TRBJ1-4; D call uncertain. The CDR3 contains 13 residues. V lost 4 bases to trimming and J lost 8 bases, with 11 bases between them. Per germline, CDR1 SNHLY and CDR2 FYNNEI. The CDR3 bases are TGTGCCAGCAGTGTGGACCCGGGAGAAAAACTGTTTTTT. Translated: CASSVDPGEKLFF.

The rearrangement uses TRBV19 and TRBJ1-1, with D possibly matching TRBD1 (5 bases). CDR1 and CDR2 (germline): LNHDA, SQIVND (reference sequence). V was shortened by 4 bases and J by 6 bases, with 9 bases between the two germline ends. This CDR3 contains 12 residues. This CDR3 reads CASSTGGPEAFF. DNA for the CDR3: TGTGCCAGTAGTACCGGGGGACCTGAAGCTTTCTTT.

The chain is built from TRBV10-3 and TRBJ2-5; TRBD2 agrees at 11 bases. Germline assignment: CDR1 ENHRY and CDR2 SYGVKD. The V gene end was trimmed by 5 bases and the J gene end by 5 bases; junction bases not matched to a gene: 10. This CDR3 is 16 amino acids long. This chain's CDR3 is CAISFLAGGLGETQYF. The CDR3 DNA is TGTGCCATCAGTTTCCTAGCGGGGGGTCTCGGGGAGACCCAGTACTTC.

The chain recombines TRBV7-9 with TRBJ2-1; 8 nucleotides match TRBD2. Trimming removed 0 bases from V and 7 bases from J; junction bases left unmatched: 8. Germline lookup yields CDR1 SEHNR and CDR2 FQNEAQ (reference sequence). CDR3 size: 16 residues. The CDR3 sequence: CASSLAGDLAGNEQFF. The CDR3, as DNA: TGTGCCAGCAGCTTAGCGGGGGATCTAGCGGGTAATGAGCAGTTCTTC.

The chain is built from TRBV7-9 and TRBJ1-1, with a tentative D call TRBD1 (6 bases). Deletions cut 2 bases from V and 1 base from J, with 14 bases between. CDR3 length equals 16 residues. In germline, CDR1 is SEHNR, CDR2 FQNEAQ (reference sequence). The CDR3 loop reads CASSLRGRGTNTEAFF. CDR3 DNA sequence: TGTGCCAGCAGCTTAAGAGGAAGGGGGACGAACACTGAAGCTTTCTTT.

This clone was observed once. The V gene is TRBV6-6, the J gene TRBJ2-3; TRBD1 might be the D (5 bases). Trimming stripped 8 bases from V and 2 bases from J, with 11 bases between. The CDR3 loop spans 13 amino acids. Germline CDR1 and CDR2: MNHNY and SVGAGI (reference sequence). The CDR3 loop is CASGAPNTDTQYF. CDR3 coding DNA: TGTGCCAGCGGGGCACCAAACACAGATACGCAGTATTTT.

Here the CDR3 DNA reads TGTGCCAGTAAGGACAGCCTTACCTCTGGGGCCAACGTCCTGACTTTC. Translation: CASKDSLTSGANVLTF. This chain joins TRBV19 and TRBJ2-6, with D perhaps TRBD1 (6 bases). Trimming cost V 7 bases and J 0 bases, with 13 bases left between them. There are 16 residues in the CDR3. Per the germline V gene, CDR1 is LNHDA and CDR2 is SQIVND (reference sequence).

The chain is built from TRBV30 and TRBJ2-3; D is perhaps TRBD1 (5 bases). Germline CDR1 GTSNPN, CDR2 SVGIG (reference sequence). The CDR3 runs 14 residues. V gave up 0 bases and J gave up 6 bases, with 13 bases separating them. CDR3 nucleotides: TGTGCCTGGAGTGTAGGGGTCACTTCGGATACGCAGTATTTT. Amino acids: CAWSVGVTSDTQYF.

This clone was seen only a few times. The genes are TRBV10-1 and TRBJ2-3; TRBD1 is a possible D gene (5 bases). CDR1 and CDR2 (germline): WNHNN, SYGVQD (reference sequence). The germline V and J ends were trimmed by 6 bases and 0 bases, with 10 bases remaining between them. This CDR3 is 14 amino acids long. CDR3 sequence reads: CASSSGLSTDTQYF. The CDR3 DNA reads as TGCGCCAGCAGCTCAGGGTTGAGCACAGATACGCAGTATTTT.

This chain uses TRBV2 with TRBJ1-3; maybe TRBD1 (5 bases). V lost 8 bases and J 0 bases, leaving 14 bases between the germline ends. The CDR3 has 15 residues. The V gene's germline CDR1 is SNHLY and CDR2 FYNNEI. CDR3 DNA: TGTGCCAGCGGATACGACAGACACTCTGGAAACACCATATATTTT. Its translation: CASGYDRHSGNTIYF.

The genes are TRBV6-1 and TRBJ1-1; D is perhaps TRBD1 (5 bases). CDR1 and CDR2 from the germline V gene are MNHNS and SASEGT. Trimming stripped 4 bases from V and 5 bases from J, with 11 bases between. CDR3 size: 13 residues. The CDR3 coding sequence is TGTGCCAGCAGTGGGATTCCAGGGACTGAAGCTTTCTTT. Translation gives CASSGIPGTEAFF.

The chain combines TRBV29-1 with TRBJ1-1; D is ambiguous. This CDR3 is 11 amino acids long. Trimming shortened V by 4 bases and J by 5 bases, and 8 bases separated the two germline ends. Germline V lookup: CDR1 SQVTM, CDR2 ANQGSEA. The CDR3 region has the DNA TGCAGCGTTGCCGGGGTAACTGAAGCTTTCTTT. It codes for CSVAGVTEAFF. Complete variable domain (other parts from reference TRBV29-1 and TRBJ1-1): SAVISQKPSRDICQRGTSLTIQCQVDSQVTMMFWYRQQPGQSLTLIATANQGSEATYESGFVIDKFPISRPNLTFSTLTVSNMSPEDSSIYLCSVAGVTEAFFGQGTRLTVV.

The CDR3 DNA sequence: TGTGCCAGCAGCGTAGAAGCGGGGGGGTTCTACGAGCAGTTCTTC. It codes for CASSVEAGGFYEQFF. The chain carries TRBV9 and TRBJ2-1; 10 bases are a match to TRBD2. Unmatched junction bases numbered 7, after V lost 0 bases and J lost 10 bases. The CDR3 contains 15 residues. CDR1 SGDLS and CDR2 YYNGEE come from the germline V gene.

This chain links TRBV10-3 with TRBJ2-7; a possible D gene is TRBD1 (6 bases). The V end was cut by 5 bases, the J end by 0 bases, with 11 bases between. CDR3 length: 14 amino acids. Germline values: CDR1 ENHRY, CDR2 SYGVKD. CDR3 coding DNA: TGTGCCATCAGTCGGACAGAGAGCTCCTACGAGCAGTACTTC. Its protein product is CAISRTESSYEQYF.

This rearrangement joins TRBV5-1 to TRBJ1-6; TRBD1 might be the D (5 bases). CDR1 and CDR2 from the germline V gene are SGHRS and YFSETQ. CDR3 length equals 16 residues. V gave up 0 bases and J gave up 5 bases, with 12 bases separating them. CDR3 nucleotide sequence: TGCGCCAGCAGCTTGGACAGGACCGAGAATAATTCACCCCTCCACTTT. Translation gives CASSLDRTENNSPLHF.

The gene calls are TRBV12-5 and TRBJ2-3; no clear D gene. Germline V lookup: CDR1 LGHNT, CDR2 FRNRAP. CDR3 size: 11 residues. V was shortened by 6 bases and J by 7 bases, with 8 bases between the two germline ends. This chain's CDR3 is CASGERNTQYF. The CDR3 nucleotides are TGTGCTAGTGGGGAGAGGAATACGCAGTATTTT.

This sequence joins TRBV4-2 and TRBJ2-3; TRBD2 might be the D (6 bases). CDR1 is LGHNA and CDR2 is YNFKEQ in the germline V gene. The CDR3 extends over 14 amino acids. The V end was cut by 0 bases, the J end by 4 bases, with 8 bases between. CDR3 nucleotides: TGTGCCAGCAGCCAAGATCGGAGGGCAGATACGCAGTATTTT. This translates into CASSQDRRADTQYF.

The J gene is TRBJ1-2, the V gene TRBV27; D gene unclear. The CDR3 loop spans 12 amino acids. From germline, CDR1 is MNHEY and CDR2 SMNVEV (reference sequence). The V and J ends lost 2 bases and 7 bases respectively, with 8 bases between them. The chain's CDR3 is CASSLGGSGYTF. The CDR3 nucleotides are TGTGCCAGCAGTTTAGGAGGGTCTGGCTACACCTTC.

The rearrangement joins TRBV5-1 to TRBJ1-1; D not resolved. The CDR3 is made up of 15 amino acids. The V and J ends lost 4 bases and 1 base respectively, with 14 bases between them. Germline V CDR1 and CDR2: SGHRS, YFSETQ. Here the CDR3 DNA reads TGCGCCAGCAGCAACCAGCGGGCTAGGAACACTGAAGCTTTCTTT. Its translation is CASSNQRARNTEAFF.

This clone appeared a single time. The gene calls are TRBV12-5 and TRBJ2-7; D is possibly TRBD2 (6 bases). V dropped 5 bases and J dropped 4 bases, with 15 bases sitting between them. The germline V gene has CDR1 LGHNT and CDR2 FRNRAP. This CDR3 spans 14 amino acids. This CDR3 is CASGDTSRIYEQYF. The CDR3 DNA reads TGTGCTAGTGGTGACACTAGCAGAATATACGAGCAGTACTTC.